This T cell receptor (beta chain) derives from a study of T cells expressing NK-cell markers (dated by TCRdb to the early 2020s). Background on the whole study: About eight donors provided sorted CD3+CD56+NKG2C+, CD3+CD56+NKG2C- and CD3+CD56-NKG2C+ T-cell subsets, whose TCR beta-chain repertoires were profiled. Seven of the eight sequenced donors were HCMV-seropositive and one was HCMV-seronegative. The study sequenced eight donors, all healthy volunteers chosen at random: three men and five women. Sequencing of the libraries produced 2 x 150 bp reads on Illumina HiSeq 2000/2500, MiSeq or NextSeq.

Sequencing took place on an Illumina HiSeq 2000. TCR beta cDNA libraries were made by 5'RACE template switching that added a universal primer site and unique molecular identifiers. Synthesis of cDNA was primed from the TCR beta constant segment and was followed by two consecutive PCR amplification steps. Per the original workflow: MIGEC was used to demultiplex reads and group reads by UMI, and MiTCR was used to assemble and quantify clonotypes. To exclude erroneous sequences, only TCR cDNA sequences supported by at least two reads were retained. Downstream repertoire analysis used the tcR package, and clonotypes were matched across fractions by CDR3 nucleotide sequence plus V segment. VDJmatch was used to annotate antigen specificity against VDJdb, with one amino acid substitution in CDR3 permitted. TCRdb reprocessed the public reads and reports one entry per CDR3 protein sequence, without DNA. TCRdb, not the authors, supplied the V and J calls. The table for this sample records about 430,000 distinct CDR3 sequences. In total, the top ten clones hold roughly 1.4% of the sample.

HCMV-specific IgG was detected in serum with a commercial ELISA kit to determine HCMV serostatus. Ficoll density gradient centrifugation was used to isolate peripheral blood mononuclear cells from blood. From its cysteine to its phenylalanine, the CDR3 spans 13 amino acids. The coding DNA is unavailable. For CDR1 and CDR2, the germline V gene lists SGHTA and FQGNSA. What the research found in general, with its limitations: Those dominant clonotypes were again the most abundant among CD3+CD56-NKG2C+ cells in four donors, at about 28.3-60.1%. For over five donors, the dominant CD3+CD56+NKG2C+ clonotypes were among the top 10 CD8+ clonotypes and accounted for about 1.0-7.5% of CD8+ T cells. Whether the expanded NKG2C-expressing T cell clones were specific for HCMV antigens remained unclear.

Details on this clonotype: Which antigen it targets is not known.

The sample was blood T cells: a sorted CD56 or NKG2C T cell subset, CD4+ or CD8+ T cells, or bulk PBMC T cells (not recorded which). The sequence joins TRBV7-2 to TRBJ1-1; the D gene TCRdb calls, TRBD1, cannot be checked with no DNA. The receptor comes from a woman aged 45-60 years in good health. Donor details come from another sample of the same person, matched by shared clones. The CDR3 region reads CASSARVFTEAFF.